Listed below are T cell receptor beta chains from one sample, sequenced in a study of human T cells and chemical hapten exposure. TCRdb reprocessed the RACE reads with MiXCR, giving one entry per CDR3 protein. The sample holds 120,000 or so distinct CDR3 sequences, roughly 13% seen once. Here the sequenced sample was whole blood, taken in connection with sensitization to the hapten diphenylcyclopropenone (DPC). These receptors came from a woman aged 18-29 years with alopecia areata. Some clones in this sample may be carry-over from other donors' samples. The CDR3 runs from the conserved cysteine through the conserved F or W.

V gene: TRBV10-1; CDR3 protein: CASSEGLGGYTQYF
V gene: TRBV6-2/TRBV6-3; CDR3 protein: CASSYDGLSNQPQHF
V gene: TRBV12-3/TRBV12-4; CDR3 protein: CASSSRVNTEAFF
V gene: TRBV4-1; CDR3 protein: CASSQDPGTQETQYF
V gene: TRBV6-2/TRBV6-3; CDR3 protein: CASRNEGSTQYF
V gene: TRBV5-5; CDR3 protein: CASSLAHIGQMYQPQHF
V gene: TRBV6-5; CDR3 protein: CASSYCNNEQFF
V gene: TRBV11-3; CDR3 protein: CASSPGRGAADTQYF
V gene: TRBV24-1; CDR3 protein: CATSGGSYEQFF
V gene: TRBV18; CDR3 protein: CASSPNLAGGHETQYF
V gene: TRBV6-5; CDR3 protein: CASSITAFSGNTIYF
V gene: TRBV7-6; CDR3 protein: CASSLGTSGGHVEQYF
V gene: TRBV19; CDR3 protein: CASSITDYSNQPQHF
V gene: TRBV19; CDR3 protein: CTSVKTGPALKNCFF
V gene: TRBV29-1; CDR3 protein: CSGAPQGAEAFF
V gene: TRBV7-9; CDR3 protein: CASSLDLHTDTQYF
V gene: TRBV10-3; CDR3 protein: CAISEHSSGGPETQYF
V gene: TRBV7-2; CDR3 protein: CASSLRDSPPISNQPQHF
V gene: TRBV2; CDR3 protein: CASDRGKNIQYF
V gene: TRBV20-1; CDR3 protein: CSARERGSVTDTQYF
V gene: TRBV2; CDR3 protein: CASSEAQGERRRYNEQFF
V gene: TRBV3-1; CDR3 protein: CASSQEIGGRGNYGYTF
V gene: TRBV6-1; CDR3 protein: CASSRQGMINTEAFF
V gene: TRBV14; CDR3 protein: CASSQDLGQGGTGELFF
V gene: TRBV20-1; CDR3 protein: CSASGGPPHNEQFF
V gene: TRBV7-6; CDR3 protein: CASSQGTGGNQPQHF
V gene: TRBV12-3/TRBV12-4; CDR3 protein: CASSLGTGDGYTF
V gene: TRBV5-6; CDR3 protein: CASSLAPGTGVQKLFF
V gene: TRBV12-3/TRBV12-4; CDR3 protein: CASSLAGQESGANVLTF